This T cell receptor (beta chain) was profiled in a study of radiotherapy plus CTLA-4 blockade in lung cancer. Study-wide background: Among patients, roughly 17% showed objective responses, and around 30% had disease control.

As for this clone: Its target is not known.

Study results and caveats: Radiotherapy plus ipilimumab was followed by expansion in blood of tumor-derived TCR clones.

This table comes from immunoSEQ multiplex PCR, and its TCRdb copy is limited to in-frame clones, with some not included. The table includes 30,000 to 45,000 clones, over 65% detected once. Ipilimumab-mediated CTLA-4 blockade plus focal radiation was given to patients having chemo-refractory metastatic non-small-cell lung cancer. The CDR3 extends over 16 amino acids. Germline CDR1 reads MGHRA; CDR2 reads YSYEKL. Unmatched junction bases numbered 5, after V lost 1 base and J lost 2 bases. The sequencing used peripheral blood, collected from a patient treated with radiotherapy plus ipilimumab. The rearrangement links TRBV4-1 to TRBJ1-2, with TRBD1 identical over 9 bases. The TCR comes from a human donor with non-small cell lung cancer who had stable disease on radiotherapy plus ipilimumab. CDR3 in DNA: TGCGCCAGCAGCCAAGTAGGGACAGGGAAAAACTATGGCTACACCTTC. The encoded protein is CASSQVGTGKNYGYTF.